This T cell receptor (beta chain) came from a study of regulatory T cells in long-lasting Graves disease. This clonotype has ten or more counts. TCR beta libraries were built with iRepertoire HTBI primers and Arm-PCR of CDR3 regions. In TCRdb, the multiplex PCR reads were re-called with MiXCR into one record per CDR3 protein. The sample lists hundreds of thousands of distinct CDR3 sequences, about a sixth occurring once. This CDR3 spans 16 amino acids. Trimming removed 7 bases from V and 5 bases from J, with 21 bases in between. CDR1 and CDR2 (germline): MNHNS, SASEGT. As to time point: newly diagnosed GD, antithyroid drugs for less than 3 months. Following extraction of RNA from PBMCs, that RNA was used to make the TCR library.

This specimen was peripheral blood mononuclear cells (PBMCs), taken at new diagnosis, from a patient treated with antithyroid drugs. This TCR was recovered from a female donor with Graves disease. V and J are TRBV6-1 and TRBJ1-5; D may be TRBD1 (5 bases). CDR3 amino acids: CASTQGTAVTHQPQHF. The CDR3 DNA follows: TGTGCCAGCACACAAGGGACTGCGGTGACCCATCAGCCCCAGCATTTT.